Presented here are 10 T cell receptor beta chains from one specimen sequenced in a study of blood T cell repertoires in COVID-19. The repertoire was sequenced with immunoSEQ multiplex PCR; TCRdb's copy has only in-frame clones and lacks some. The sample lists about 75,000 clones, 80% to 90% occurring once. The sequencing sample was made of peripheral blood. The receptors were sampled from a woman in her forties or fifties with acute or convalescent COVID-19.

CDR3 sequence reads: CASSLANPSGKGNEQFF. In DNA, the CDR3 is TGTGCCAGCAGCTTAGCGAATCCTAGCGGGAAGGGAAATGAGCAGTTCTTC. The chain carries TRBV7-9 and TRBJ2-1, with 9 bases fitting TRBD2. Germline loops: CDR1 SEHNR, CDR2 FQNEAQ (reference sequence). There are 17 residues in the CDR3. V trimming: 0 bases; J trimming: 7 bases; junction bases outside the gene matches: 10.

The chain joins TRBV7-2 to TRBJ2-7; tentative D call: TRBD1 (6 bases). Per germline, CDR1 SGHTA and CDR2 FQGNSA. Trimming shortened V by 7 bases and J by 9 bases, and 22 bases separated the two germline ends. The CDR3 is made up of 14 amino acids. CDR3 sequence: CASNPRAGVNGQYF. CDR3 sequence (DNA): TGTGCCAGCAACCCGCGGGCAGGGGTGAACGGGCAGTACTTC.

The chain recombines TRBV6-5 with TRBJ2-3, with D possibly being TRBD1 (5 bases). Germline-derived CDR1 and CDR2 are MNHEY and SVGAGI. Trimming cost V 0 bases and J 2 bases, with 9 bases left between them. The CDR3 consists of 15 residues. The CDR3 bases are TGTGCCAGCAGTTACTCTAAGGGGAACACAGATACGCAGTATTTT. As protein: CASSYSKGNTDTQYF.

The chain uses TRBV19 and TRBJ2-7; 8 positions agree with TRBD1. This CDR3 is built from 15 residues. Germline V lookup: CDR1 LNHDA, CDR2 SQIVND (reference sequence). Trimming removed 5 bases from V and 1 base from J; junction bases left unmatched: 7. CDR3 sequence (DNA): TGTGCCAGTAGTCCTCTCGGGACAGGATCCTACGAGCAGTACTTC. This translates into CASSPLGTGSYEQYF.

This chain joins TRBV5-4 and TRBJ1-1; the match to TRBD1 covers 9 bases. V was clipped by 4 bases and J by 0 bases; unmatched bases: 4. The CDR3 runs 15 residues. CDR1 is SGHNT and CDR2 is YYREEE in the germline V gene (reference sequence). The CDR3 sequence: CASSLRQGVNTEAFF. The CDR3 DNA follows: TGTGCCAGCAGCCTCAGACAGGGGGTGAACACTGAAGCTTTCTTT.

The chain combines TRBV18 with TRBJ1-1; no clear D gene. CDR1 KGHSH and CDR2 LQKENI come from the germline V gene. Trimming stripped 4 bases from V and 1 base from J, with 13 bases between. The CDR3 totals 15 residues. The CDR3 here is CASSLISSGNTEAFF. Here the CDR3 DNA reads TGTGCCAGCTCACTGATCTCCTCGGGGAACACTGAAGCTTTCTTT.

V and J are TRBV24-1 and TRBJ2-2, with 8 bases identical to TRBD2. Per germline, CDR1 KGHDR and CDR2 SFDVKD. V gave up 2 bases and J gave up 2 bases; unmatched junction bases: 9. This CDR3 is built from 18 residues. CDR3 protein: CATSDSTSGATNTGELFF. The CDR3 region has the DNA TGTGCCACCAGTGATTCCACTAGCGGAGCCACCAACACCGGGGAGCTGTTTTTT.

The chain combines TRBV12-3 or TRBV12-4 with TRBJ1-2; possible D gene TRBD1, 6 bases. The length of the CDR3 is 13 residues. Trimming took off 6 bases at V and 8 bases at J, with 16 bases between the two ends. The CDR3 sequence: CASSRRGIDGYTF. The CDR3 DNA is TGTGCCAGCAGCAGAAGGGGGATCGACGGCTACACCTTC.

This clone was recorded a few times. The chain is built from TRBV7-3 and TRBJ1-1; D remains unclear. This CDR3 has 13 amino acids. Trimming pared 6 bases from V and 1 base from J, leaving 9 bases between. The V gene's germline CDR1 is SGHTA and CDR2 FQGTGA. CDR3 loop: CASSRGPNTEAFF. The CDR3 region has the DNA TGTGCCAGCAGTCGAGGGCCGAACACTGAAGCTTTCTTT.

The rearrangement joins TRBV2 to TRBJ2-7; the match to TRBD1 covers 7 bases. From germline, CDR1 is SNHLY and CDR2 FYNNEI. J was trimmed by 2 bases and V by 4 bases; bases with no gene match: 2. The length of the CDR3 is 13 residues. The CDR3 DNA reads TGTGCCAGCAGTGGGGACAGAGCCTACGAGCAGTACTTC. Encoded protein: CASSGDRAYEQYF.